A single sample gave rise to the 9 T cell receptor beta chains below, sequenced in a study of blood T cell repertoires in COVID-19. Method: immunoSEQ multiplex PCR; TCRdb's copy keeps in-frame clones and lacks some. This table holds over 30,000 clones, 91% found once. Sequenced material: peripheral blood. The receptors come from a human donor in a cohort sampled during active COVID-19.

The chain is built from TRBV7-9 and TRBJ2-3; TRBD1 is a possible D gene (6 bases). V was cut by 5 bases and J by 2 bases, with 14 bases left in between. The CDR3 has 15 residues. CDR1 and CDR2 (germline): SEHNR, FQNEAQ (reference sequence). The CDR3 loop is CASSPGGTLTDTQYF. The CDR3, as DNA: TGTGCCAGCAGCCCGGGTGGGACACTCACAGATACGCAGTATTTT.

The genes are TRBV27 and TRBJ1-2, with a weak D call TRBD1 (6 bases). Germline V gene data show CDR1 as MNHEY and CDR2 as SMNVEV (reference sequence). The CDR3 is made up of 13 amino acids. Trimming removed 2 bases at V and 6 bases at J, with 10 bases between. CDR3 sequence: CASSLTGTNGYTF. DNA of the CDR3: TGTGCCAGCAGTTTAACAGGGACGAATGGCTACACCTTC.

V gene TRBV5-5 combines with J gene TRBJ2-2; 12 bases line up with TRBD2. Germline V gene sequence: CDR1 SGHKS, CDR2 YYEKEE (reference sequence). Trimming cost V 2 bases and J 4 bases; bases outside gene matches: 3. This CDR3 is built from 16 residues. The CDR3 spells CASSFRLAGATGELFF. The CDR3 coding sequence is TGTGCCAGCAGCTTTCGACTAGCGGGAGCCACCGGGGAGCTGTTTTTT.

V is TRBV15 and J is TRBJ2-1; 11 bases agree with TRBD1. The CDR3 consists of 13 residues. The V and J ends lost 5 bases and 7 bases, in that order; junction bases with no gene match: 1. Germline loops: CDR1 LNHNV, CDR2 YYDKDF (reference sequence). This chain's CDR3 is CATSGDRGNEQFF. DNA of the CDR3: TGTGCCACCAGCGGGGACAGGGGGAATGAGCAGTTCTTC.

The chain joins TRBV18 to TRBJ2-1; TRBD1 might be the D (6 bases). The CDR3 has 15 residues. CDR1 is KGHSH and CDR2 is LQKENI in the germline V gene. Trimming pared 1 base from V and 9 bases from J, leaving 16 bases between. Here the CDR3 DNA reads TGTGCCAGCTCACCACATCAACAGGGCCTCGGTGAGCAGTTCTTC. It specifies CASSPHQQGLGEQFF.

The CDR3 spells CASSPRLTRTGNEQFF. In DNA form, the CDR3 reads TGTGCCAGCTCACCACGCCTTACTCGGACTGGAAATGAGCAGTTCTTC. The chain combines TRBV18 with TRBJ2-1; tentative D call: TRBD2 (5 bases). CDR1 is KGHSH and CDR2 is LQKENI in the germline V gene. The CDR3 consists of 16 residues. Trimming pared 1 base from V and 7 bases from J, leaving 17 bases between.

The chain combines TRBV29-1 with TRBJ2-2, with D tentatively TRBD2 (5 bases). CDR1 and CDR2 from the germline V gene are SQVTM and ANQGSEA. Deletions cut 4 bases from V and 2 bases from J, with 8 bases between. The CDR3 contains 13 residues. CDR3 nucleotide sequence: TGCAGCGTTGGCCCGGGAAACACCGGGGAGCTGTTTTTT. It specifies CSVGPGNTGELFF.

The rearrangement links TRBV19 to TRBJ2-1; TRBD1 aligns across 8 bases. The CDR3 has 16 amino acids. V lost 3 bases and J lost 4; bases outside the gene matches: 8. The germline V gene has CDR1 LNHDA and CDR2 SQIVND (reference sequence). Here the CDR3 DNA reads TGTGCCAGTAGTATCTTTCAGGGGGCGCTTTACAATGAGCAGTTCTTC. Its translation: CASSIFQGALYNEQFF.

The V call is TRBV6-5, the J call TRBJ2-2, with 8 bases identical to TRBD1. The J segment lost 6 bases and the V segment lost 2 bases, leaving 2 bases of the junction unmatched. This CDR3 contains 14 residues. Looked up from germline, CDR1 is MNHEY and CDR2 is SVGAGI. CDR3 amino acids: CASSYVQGAGELFF. DNA of the CDR3: TGTGCCAGCAGTTACGTACAGGGGGCCGGGGAGCTGTTTTTT.